This paragraph covers one TCR beta chain sequence. The data stem from a study of blood T cell repertoires in COVID-19. About the study: From the United States, Italy and Spain came samples of acute and convalescent COVID-19. Sample material is recorded as cDNA or gDNA derived from T cells, B-cell-depleted T cells, or PBMCs.

Authors' processing steps: Reference gene primer amplification in the assay estimated nucleated cell counts. The data were produced by immunoSEQ multiplex PCR, yet TCRdb's version contains in-frame clones alone and is incomplete. V and J calls and clone size follow that table, whereas D and trimming were derived from the DNA. The table lists some 120,000 clones, less than 90% of them singletons. This receptor was identified in a man aged 25-45 years with acute or convalescent COVID-19. Sequencing was done on a sample of peripheral blood.

This CDR3 is CASSPRLDIPGELFF. DNA of the CDR3: TGTGCCAGCAGCCCCCGACTGGACATTCCCGGGGAGCTGTTTTTT. The chain carries TRBV7-9 and TRBJ2-2, with D perhaps TRBD1 (5 bases). The CDR3 spans 15 residues. V shed 5 bases and J shed 6 bases, with 16 bases lying between them. In germline, CDR1 is SEHNR, CDR2 FQNEAQ (reference sequence).